This TCR beta chain was identified in a study of shared clonotypes between healthy human individuals. Sequencing was performed with immunoSEQ multiplex PCR; in TCRdb, only in-frame clones are kept and a portion is missing. The table has about 2,500,000 clones, around nine tenths seen once. CDR1 and CDR2 (germline): MNHEY, SMNVEV (reference sequence). V was shortened by 4 bases and J by 6 bases, with 13 bases between the two germline ends. The CDR3 sequence is 14 residues long. This TCR came from a man aged 18 to 29 in good health. Sample: naive CD4+ T cells sorted from blood. The subset denotes: CD45RA+ positively selected. J is TRBJ1-5 and V is TRBV27, with D uncertain. The CDR3 loop reads CASSSSRFFQPQHF. DNA of the CDR3: TGTGCCAGCAGTTCCTCACGGTTTTTTCAGCCCCAGCATTTT.